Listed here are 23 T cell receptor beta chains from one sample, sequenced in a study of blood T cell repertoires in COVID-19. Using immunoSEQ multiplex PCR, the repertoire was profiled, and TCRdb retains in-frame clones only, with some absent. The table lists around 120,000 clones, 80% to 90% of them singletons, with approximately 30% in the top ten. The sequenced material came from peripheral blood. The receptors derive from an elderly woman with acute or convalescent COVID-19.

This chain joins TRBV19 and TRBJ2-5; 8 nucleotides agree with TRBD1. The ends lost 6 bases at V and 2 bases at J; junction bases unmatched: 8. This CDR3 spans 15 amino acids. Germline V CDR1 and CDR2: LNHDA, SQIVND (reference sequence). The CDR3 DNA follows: TGTGCCAGTAGCAGACAGGGGATGTTACAAGAGACCCAGTACTTC. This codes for CASSRQGMLQETQYF.

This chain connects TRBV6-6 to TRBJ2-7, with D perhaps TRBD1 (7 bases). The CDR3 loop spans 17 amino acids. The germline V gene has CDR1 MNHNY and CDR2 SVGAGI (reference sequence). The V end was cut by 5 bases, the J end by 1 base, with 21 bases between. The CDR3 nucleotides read TGTGCCAGCAGTCACCGTTTTCAGGGGGGCCCTTCCTACGAGCAGTACTTC. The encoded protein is CASSHRFQGGPSYEQYF.

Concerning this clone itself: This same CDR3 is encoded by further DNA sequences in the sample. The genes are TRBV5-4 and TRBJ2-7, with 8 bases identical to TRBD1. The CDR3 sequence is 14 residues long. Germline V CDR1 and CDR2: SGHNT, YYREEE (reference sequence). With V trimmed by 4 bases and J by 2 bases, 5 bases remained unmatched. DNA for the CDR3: TGTGCCAGCAGCCCTGACAGGGGCCCCTACGAGCAGTACTTC. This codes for CASSPDRGPYEQYF.

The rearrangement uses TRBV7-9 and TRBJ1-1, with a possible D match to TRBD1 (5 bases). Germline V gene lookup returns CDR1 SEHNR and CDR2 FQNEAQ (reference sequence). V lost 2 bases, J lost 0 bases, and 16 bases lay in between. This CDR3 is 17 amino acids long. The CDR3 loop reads CASSLIFQGILNTEAFF. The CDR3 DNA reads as TGTGCCAGCAGCTTAATCTTCCAGGGTATATTGAACACTGAAGCTTTCTTT.

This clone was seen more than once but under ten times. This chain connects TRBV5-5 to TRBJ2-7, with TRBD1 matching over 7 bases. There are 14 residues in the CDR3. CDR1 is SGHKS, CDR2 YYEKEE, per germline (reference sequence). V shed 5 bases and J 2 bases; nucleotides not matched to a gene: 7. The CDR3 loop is CASRDWDSPYEQYF. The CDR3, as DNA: TGTGCCAGCAGAGATTGGGACAGCCCCTACGAGCAGTACTTC.

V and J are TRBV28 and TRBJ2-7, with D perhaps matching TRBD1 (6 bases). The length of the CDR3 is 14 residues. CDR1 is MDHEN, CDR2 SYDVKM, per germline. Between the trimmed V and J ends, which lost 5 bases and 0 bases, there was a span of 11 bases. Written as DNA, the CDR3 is TGTGCCAGCAGTACAGGGTTAGTCTCCTACGAGCAGTACTTC. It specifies CASSTGLVSYEQYF.

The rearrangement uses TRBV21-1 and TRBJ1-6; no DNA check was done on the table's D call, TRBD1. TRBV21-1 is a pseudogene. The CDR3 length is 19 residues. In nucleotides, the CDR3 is TGTGCCAGCAGCGAACCCGGGGACAGGGGGCTCTGTAGCAGGTCACCCCTCCACTTT. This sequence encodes CASSEPGDRGLCSRSPLHF.

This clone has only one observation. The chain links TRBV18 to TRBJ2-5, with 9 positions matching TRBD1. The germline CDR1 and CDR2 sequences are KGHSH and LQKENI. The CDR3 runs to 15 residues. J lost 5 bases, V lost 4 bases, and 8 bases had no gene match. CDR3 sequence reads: CASSLSTGGVETQYF. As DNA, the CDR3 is TGTGCCAGCTCACTATCTACAGGGGGCGTTGAGACCCAGTACTTC. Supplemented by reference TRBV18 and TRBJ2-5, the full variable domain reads NAGVMQNPRHLVRRRGQEARLRCSPMKGHSHVYWYRQLPEEGLKFMVYLQKENIIDESGMPKERFSAEFPKEGPSILRIQQVVRGDSAAYFCASSLSTGGVETQYFGPGTRLLVL.

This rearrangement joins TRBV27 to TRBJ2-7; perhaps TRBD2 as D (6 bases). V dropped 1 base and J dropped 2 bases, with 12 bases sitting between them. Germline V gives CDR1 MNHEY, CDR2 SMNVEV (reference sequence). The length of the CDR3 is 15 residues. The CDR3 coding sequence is TGTGCCAGCAGTTTATTTGGGGGGAATCCCTACGAGCAGTACTTC. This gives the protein CASSLFGGNPYEQYF.

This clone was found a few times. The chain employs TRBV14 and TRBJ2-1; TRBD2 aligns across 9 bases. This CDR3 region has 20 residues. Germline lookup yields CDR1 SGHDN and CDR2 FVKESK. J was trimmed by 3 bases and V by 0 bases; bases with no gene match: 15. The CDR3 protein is CASSQDYAGSGTSYYNEQFF. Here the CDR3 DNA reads TGTGCCAGCAGCCAAGATTACGCAGGGAGCGGGACTAGCTACTACAATGAGCAGTTCTTC.

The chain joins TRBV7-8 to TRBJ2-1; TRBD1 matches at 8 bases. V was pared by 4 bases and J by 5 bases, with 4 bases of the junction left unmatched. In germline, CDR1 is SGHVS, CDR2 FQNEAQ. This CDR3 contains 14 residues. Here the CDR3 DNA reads TGTGCCAGCAGCTCTTGGACAGGGAACAATGAGCAGTTCTTC. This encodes CASSSWTGNNEQFF.

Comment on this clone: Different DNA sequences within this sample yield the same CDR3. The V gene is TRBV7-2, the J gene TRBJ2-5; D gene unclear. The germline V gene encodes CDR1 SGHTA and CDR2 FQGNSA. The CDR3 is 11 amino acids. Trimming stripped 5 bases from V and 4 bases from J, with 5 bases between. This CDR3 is CASSPLETQYF. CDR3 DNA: TGTGCCAGCAGCCCGTTAGAGACCCAGTACTTC. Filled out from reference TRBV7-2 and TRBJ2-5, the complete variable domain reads GAGVSQSPSNKVTEKGKDVELRCDPISGHTALYWYRQSLGQGLEFLIYFQGNSAPDKSGLPSDRFSAERTGGSVSTLTIQRTQQEDSAVYLCASSPLETQYFGPGTRLLVL.

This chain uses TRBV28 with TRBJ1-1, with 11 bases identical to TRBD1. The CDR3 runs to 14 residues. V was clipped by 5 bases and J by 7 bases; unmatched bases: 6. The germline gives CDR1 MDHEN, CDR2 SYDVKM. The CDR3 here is CASSGQGATGEAFF. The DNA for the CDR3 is TGTGCCAGCAGTGGACAGGGGGCTACAGGTGAAGCTTTCTTT.

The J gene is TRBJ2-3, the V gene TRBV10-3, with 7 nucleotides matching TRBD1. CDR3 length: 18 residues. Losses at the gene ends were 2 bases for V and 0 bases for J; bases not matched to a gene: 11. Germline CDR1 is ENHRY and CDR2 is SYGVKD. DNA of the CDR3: TGTGCCATCAGTGAGACGTCTTTTAGGGGGCGAAGCACAGATACGCAGTATTTT. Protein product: CAISETSFRGRSTDTQYF.

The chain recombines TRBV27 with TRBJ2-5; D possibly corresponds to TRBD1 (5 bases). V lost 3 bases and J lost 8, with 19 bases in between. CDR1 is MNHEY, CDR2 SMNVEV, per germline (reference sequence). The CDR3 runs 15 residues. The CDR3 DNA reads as TGTGCCAGCAGTTTCCTCTCCCCCGGGCAGGGTACCCAGTACTTC. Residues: CASSFLSPGQGTQYF.

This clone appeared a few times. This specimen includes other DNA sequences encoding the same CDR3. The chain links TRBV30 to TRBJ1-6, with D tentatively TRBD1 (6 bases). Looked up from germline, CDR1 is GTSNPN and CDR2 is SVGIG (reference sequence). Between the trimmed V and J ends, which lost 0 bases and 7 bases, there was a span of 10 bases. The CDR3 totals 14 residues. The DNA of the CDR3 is TGTGCCTGGAGTGTACAGGGCAGAAATTCACCCCTCCACTTT. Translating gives CAWSVQGRNSPLHF.

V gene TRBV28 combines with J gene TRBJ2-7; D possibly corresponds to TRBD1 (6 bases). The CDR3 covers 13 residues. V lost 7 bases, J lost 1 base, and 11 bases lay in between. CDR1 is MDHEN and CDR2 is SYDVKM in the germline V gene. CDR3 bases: TGTGCCAGCAAACAACAGGGTTCCTACGAGCAGTACTTC. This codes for CASKQQGSYEQYF.

CDR3 sequence (DNA): TGTGCCAGCAGGCCCAGCGGGGGACGGACAGATACGCAGTATTTT. Amino acids: CASRPSGGRTDTQYF. The chain is built from TRBV6-6 and TRBJ2-3; 8 positions match TRBD2. The V segment lost 6 bases and the J segment 3 bases; nucleotides outside the gene matches: 8. The CDR3 extends over 15 amino acids. Germline lookup yields CDR1 MNHNY and CDR2 SVGAGI (reference sequence).

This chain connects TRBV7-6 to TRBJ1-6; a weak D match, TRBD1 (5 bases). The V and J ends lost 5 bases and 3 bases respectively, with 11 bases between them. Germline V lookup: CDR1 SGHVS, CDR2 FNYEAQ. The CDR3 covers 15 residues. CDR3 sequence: CASSPGQYYNSPLHF. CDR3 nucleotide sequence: TGTGCCAGCAGCCCAGGGCAGTACTATAATTCACCCCTCCACTTT.

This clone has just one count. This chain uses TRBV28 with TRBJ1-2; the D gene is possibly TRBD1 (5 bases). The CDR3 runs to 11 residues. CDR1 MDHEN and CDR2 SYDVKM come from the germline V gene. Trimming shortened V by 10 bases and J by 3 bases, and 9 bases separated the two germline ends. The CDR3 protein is CAITGDYGYTF. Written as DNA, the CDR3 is TGTGCCATCACGGGGGACTATGGCTACACCTTC.

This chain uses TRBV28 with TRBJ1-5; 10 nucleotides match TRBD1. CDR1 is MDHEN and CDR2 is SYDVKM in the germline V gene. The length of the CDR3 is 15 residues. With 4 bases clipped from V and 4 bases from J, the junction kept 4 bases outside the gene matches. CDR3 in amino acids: CASSSAGQGNQPQHF. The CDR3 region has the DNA TGTGCCAGCAGTTCAGCGGGACAGGGGAATCAGCCCCAGCATTTT.

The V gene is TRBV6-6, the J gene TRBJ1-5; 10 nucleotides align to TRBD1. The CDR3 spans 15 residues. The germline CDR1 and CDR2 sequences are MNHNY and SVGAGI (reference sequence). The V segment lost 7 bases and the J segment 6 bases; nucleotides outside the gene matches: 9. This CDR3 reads CASTVGQGFGQPQHF. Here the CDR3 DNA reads TGTGCCAGCACCGTGGGACAGGGGTTCGGTCAGCCCCAGCATTTT.

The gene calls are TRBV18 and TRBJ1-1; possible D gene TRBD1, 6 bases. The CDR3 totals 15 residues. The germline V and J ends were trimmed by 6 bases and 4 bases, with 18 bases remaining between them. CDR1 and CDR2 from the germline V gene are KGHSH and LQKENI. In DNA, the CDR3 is TGTGCCAGCTCCCCCAAACAGGGCGCGTCCACTGAAGCTTTCTTT. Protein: CASSPKQGASTEAFF.